This is a list of T cell receptor beta chains from one sample in a study of graft-versus-host responses after intestinal transplantation. The antigens for these receptors are not known. Profiled with immunoSEQ multiplex PCR; TCRdb holds only in-frame clones, not every one. The table shows 75,000 to 90,000 clones, with about 88% occurring only once. Source: unstimulated CD4+ T cells sorted from spleen or lymph node cells, taken before intestinal transplant. These receptors all come from a human donor who received an intestinal transplant. Both conserved end residues are part of each CDR3. The order of the fields is D gene, J gene, V gene, clone size, CDR3 protein, CDR3 DNA. A D gene is named only where the DNA matches it firmly. Size tells how often a clone was seen (once, few, many) or the class of an expanded clone, and some rows leave it out.

- TRBJ2-7 TRBV5-5 - CASSLGGSYYEQYF TGTGCCAGCAGCTTGGGCGGAAGCTACTACGAGCAGTACTTC
- TRBJ2-3 TRBV30 - CAWSVGTDTQYF TGTGCCTGGTCTGTCGGCACAGATACGCAGTATTTT
- TRBJ2-7 TRBV7-3 - CASSLTFKEEQYF TGTGCCAGCAGCTTAACGTTCAAAGAGGAGCAGTACTTC
- TRBJ1-2 TRBV30 - CAWDQGSHGYTF TGTGCCTGGGACCAGGGATCCCATGGCTACACCTTC
TRBD1 TRBJ2-1 TRBV28 - CASSLDGQGAWNEQFF TGTGCCAGCAGTTTAGATGGGCAGGGGGCATGGAATGAGCAGTTCTTC
TRBD2 TRBJ2-5 TRBV2 - CASSDRTSSETQYF TGTGCCAGCAGTGATAGGACTAGCTCAGAGACCCAGTACTTC
TRBD2 TRBJ2-1 TRBV7-8 - CASSLGLAGQAQFF TGTGCCAGCAGCTTAGGCCTAGCGGGTCAAGCACAGTTCTTC
- TRBJ2-7 TRBV6-5 - CASSYQGNSYEQYF TGTGCCAGCAGTTACCAGGGTAATTCCTACGAGCAGTACTTC
- TRBJ1-3 TRBV2 - CASSEAENTIYF TGTGCCAGCAGTGAAGCAGAGAACACCATATATTTT
- TRBJ1-3 TRBV5-1 - CASSFRTGESGNTIYF TGCGCCAGCAGCTTTAGGACGGGAGAATCTGGAAACACCATATATTTT
TRBD1 TRBJ2-7 TRBV2 - CASSAQGTYEQYF TGTGCCAGCAGTGCACAGGGGACCTACGAGCAGTACTTC
TRBD2 TRBJ2-1 TRBV5-4 - CASSLPGLALNEQFF TGTGCCAGCAGTTTGCCGGGACTAGCACTGAATGAGCAGTTCTTC
- TRBJ1-6 TRBV19 once CASRDPGNSPLHF TGTGCCAGTAGAGACCCAGGGAATTCACCCCTCCACTTT
TRBD1 TRBJ1-2 TRBV4-1 - CASSQGERTGGLDGYTF TGCGCCAGCAGCCAGGGGGAGCGGACAGGGGGCCTTGATGGCTACACCTTC
- TRBJ1-1 TRBV11-3 - CAITGKGYTEAFF TGTGCCATCACAGGGAAGGGTTACACTGAAGCTTTCTTT
TRBD2 TRBJ2-5 TRBV6-5 - CASRPGLAKETQYF TGCGCCAGCAGACCGGGACTAGCGAAAGAGACCCAGTACTTC
TRBD1 TRBJ1-2 TRBV9 - CASSVATGEYYGYTF TGTGCCAGCAGCGTAGCGACAGGGGAATACTATGGCTACACCTTC
TRBD2 TRBJ2-1 TRBV19 once CASSITSGGAYNEQFF TGTGCCAGTAGTATAACTAGCGGGGGGGCCTACAATGAGCAGTTCTTC
- TRBJ2-1 TRBV5-6 - CASSVRQYNEQFF TGTGCCAGCAGCGTGAGACAGTACAATGAGCAGTTCTTC
- TRBJ1-5 TRBV28 - CASSISGRPQHF TGTGCCAGCAGTATCTCCGGGAGGCCCCAGCATTTT
TRBD1 TRBJ2-3 TRBV18 - CASSPPGGAGTDTQYF TGTGCCAGCTCACCACCAGGGGGCGCAGGCACAGATACGCAGTATTTT
- TRBJ2-2 TRBV28 - CASSYAGLAGSGELFF TGTGCCAGCAGTTATGCGGGTTTGGCTGGGTCCGGGGAGCTGTTTTTT
- TRBJ2-1 TRBV29-1 - CSSYGQSSYNEQFF TGCAGCAGTTACGGACAGAGCTCCTACAATGAGCAGTTCTTC
TRBD1 TRBJ1-1 TRBV6-5 - CASRQAGGPNTEAFF TGTGCCAGCAGGCAGGCAGGGGGACCGAACACTGAAGCTTTCTTT